This T cell receptor (beta chain) is from a study of OX40 agonist ivuxolimab in advanced cancers. Study details: Of the patients, three showed partial responses, one with hepatocellular carcinoma and two with cutaneous melanoma. General study findings and limits: On average, a greater number of expanded clones characterised CD8+ T cells relative to CD4+.

With respect to this clone: Its antigen remains unidentified.

CDR3 length: 14 amino acids. Germline CDR1 reads SGHTA; CDR2 reads FQGTGA. V lost 6 bases and J 8 bases, leaving 16 bases between the germline ends. Sequencing used immunoSEQ multiplex PCR; TCRdb keeps in-frame clones, though not all of them. In the table there are about 60,000 clones, 75% to 85% of which are singletons. The TCR sequence derives from an adult with an advanced solid tumor such as melanoma, head and neck, liver or kidney cancer. This specimen consisted of CD4+ or CD8+ T cells sorted from blood, obtained in a trial of the OX40 agonist ivuxolimab. The chain recombines TRBV7-3 with TRBJ2-2; maybe TRBD1 (5 bases). The CDR3 coding sequence is TGTGCCAGCAGGACACGCCCGGACAAGGGGGAGCTGTTTTTT. This gives the protein CASRTRPDKGELFF.